This entry is about one TCR beta chain. Sequencing templates came from extracted RNA that was reverse transcribed into cDNA. TCRdb's table, derived via immunoSEQ multiplex PCR, lists solely in-frame clones and lacks some. The table lists approximately 160,000 clones, 60% to 75% of them singletons. The sample is drawn from a study of CD8+ T cells in alopecia areata. About the study: Tofacitinib was taken orally by treated patients, and the dose was 5 to 10 mg twice daily. Tofacitinib continued for 6 to 18 months and was then withheld for 6 months.

Documented treatment: oral pan-JAK inhibitor, 5-10 mg twice daily. As part of sample collection, lesional scalp punch biopsies and peripheral blood were taken from alopecia areata patients. The receptor was isolated from a human donor with alopecia areata. Sequencing was performed on CD4+ T cells sorted from blood, taken at week 24, from a patient treated with tofacitinib.

CDR3 DNA sequence: TGTGCCAGCAGTGACGATAGACTCGGTGTGGCTGAAGCTTTCTTT. This encodes CASSDDRLGVAEAFF. The genes are TRBV25-1 and TRBJ1-1; D uncertain. V was cut by 3 bases and J by 6 bases, with 17 bases left in between. The germline V gene has CDR1 MGHDK and CDR2 SYGVNS. The CDR3 spans 15 residues.